The 16 T cell receptor beta chains presented below share a single source sample, sequenced in a study of OX40 agonist ivuxolimab in advanced cancers. TCRdb's copy holds only in-frame clones and misses some; the assay was immunoSEQ multiplex PCR. Among 75,000 to 100,000 clones listed, 70% to 85% were seen once. The source was CD4+ or CD8+ T cells sorted from blood, collected in a trial of the OX40 agonist ivuxolimab. The receptors were gathered from an adult with an advanced solid tumor such as melanoma, head and neck, liver or kidney cancer.

The V call is TRBV6-1, the J call TRBJ2-5; 8 bases align to TRBD1. Germline CDR1 is MNHNS and CDR2 is SASEGT. The V segment lost 6 bases and the J segment 4 bases; nucleotides outside the gene matches: 7. There are 14 residues in the CDR3. The CDR3 DNA is TGTGCCAGCAGCGGACAGGGTTTACGAGAGACCCAGTACTTC. This translates into CASSGQGLRETQYF.

This clone was counted between two and nine times. The V gene is TRBV7-9, the J gene TRBJ2-5, with 9 bases identical to TRBD2. V lost 4 bases to trimming and J lost 7 bases; unmatched junction nucleotides: 7. This CDR3 spans 14 amino acids. Looked up from germline, CDR1 is SEHNR and CDR2 is FQNEAQ (reference sequence). CDR3 in DNA: TGTGCCAGCAGCTCAGCGGGAGGCCTAGGGACCCAGTACTTC. It translates to CASSSAGGLGTQYF. The whole variable domain, remainder taken from reference TRBV7-9 and TRBJ2-5, is DTGVSQNPRHKITKRGQNVTFRCDPISEHNRLYWYRQTLGQGPEFLTYFQNEAQLEKSRLLSDRFSAERPKGSFSTLEIQRTEQGDSAMYLCASSSAGGLGTQYFGPGTRLLVL.

The chain links TRBV7-8 to TRBJ2-3; 14 bases line up with TRBD2. V dropped 2 bases and J dropped 6; count of bases not matched to a gene: 16. The CDR3 sequence is 20 residues long. The V gene's germline CDR1 is SGHVS and CDR2 FQNEAQ. The CDR3 loop is CASSLFLGSGLAGEGDTQYF. The CDR3 DNA is TGTGCCAGCAGCTTATTCCTTGGTTCGGGACTAGCGGGGGAAGGGGATACGCAGTATTTT.

This chain joins TRBV5-1 and TRBJ1-1; D call uncertain. The V end lost 4 bases, the J end lost 4 bases, and 11 bases lay between the germline ends. The CDR3 spans 13 residues. Germline CDR1 SGHRS, CDR2 YFSETQ. The CDR3 reads CASSPNVGTEAFF. The CDR3 bases are TGCGCCAGCAGCCCTAATGTCGGCACTGAAGCTTTCTTT.

The chain has TRBV10-3 and TRBJ2-3, with a weak D call TRBD2 (6 bases). Germline assignment: CDR1 ENHRY and CDR2 SYGVKD. The ends were cut back, 5 bases at V and 5 bases at J, with 8 bases in the middle. This CDR3 spans 12 amino acids. For the CDR3, the DNA is TGTGCCATCAGTCGACTAGAAGATACGCAGTATTTT. Translation: CAISRLEDTQYF.

This chain connects TRBV5-1 to TRBJ1-2; the match to TRBD1 covers 9 bases. The CDR3 extends over 15 amino acids. Trimming removed 0 bases from V and 7 bases from J; junction bases left unmatched: 7. Germline CDR1 reads SGHRS; CDR2 reads YFSETQ. The CDR3 DNA follows: TGCGCCAGCAGCTTGGTACAGGGGGCCCCAACTGGCTACACCTTC. Its translation is CASSLVQGAPTGYTF.

This chain joins TRBV7-9 and TRBJ1-4, with 8 bases matching TRBD1. CDR3 size: 15 residues. V lost 5 bases, J lost 5 bases, and 7 bases stayed unmatched. CDR1 and CDR2 (germline): SEHNR, FQNEAQ (reference sequence). CDR3 region: CASSPLRDRNEKLFF. CDR3 bases: TGTGCCAGCAGCCCTCTCCGGGACAGGAATGAAAAACTGTTTTTT.

The chain joins TRBV9 to TRBJ2-1; 13 bases fit TRBD2. Germline CDR1 and CDR2: SGDLS and YYNGEE. This CDR3 has 18 amino acids. The junction had 12 bases not matched to a gene; V was cut back by 0 bases and J by 9 bases. CDR3 coding DNA: TGTGCCAGCAGCGTAGGTCGGACTAGCGGGGGAGTAGGGCTTGAGCAGTTCTTC. Translation: CASSVGRTSGGVGLEQFF.

Comment on this clone: The same CDR3 is also encoded by other DNA sequences in this sample. V and J are TRBV7-9 and TRBJ2-7; 7 nucleotides align to TRBD2. This CDR3 contains 14 residues. J lost 6 bases, V lost 3 bases, and 8 bases had no gene match. Germline CDR1 reads SEHNR; CDR2 reads FQNEAQ (reference sequence). CDR3 loop: CASSFSGRTSEQYF. The CDR3 bases are TGTGCCAGCAGCTTCTCCGGGAGGACTTCCGAGCAGTACTTC.

This clone is classed as medium-sized (0.01 to 0.1%). The CDR3 bases are TGTGCCAGCAGGGGACTGACAGGGAAAGCTCAGCCCCAGCATTTT. Translation: CASRGLTGKAQPQHF. This sequence joins TRBV6-1 and TRBJ1-5, with TRBD1 identical over 7 bases. This CDR3 comprises 15 residues. Per the germline V gene, CDR1 is MNHNS and CDR2 is SASEGT. V dropped 6 bases and J dropped 6; count of bases not matched to a gene: 11.

This clone was detected once. J is TRBJ2-4 and V is TRBV6-5; 12 bases line up with TRBD2. The ends lost 4 bases at V and 6 bases at J; junction bases unmatched: 4. Germline V CDR1 and CDR2: MNHEY, SVGAGI. The CDR3 runs to 15 residues. CDR3 amino acids: CASSSTSGGSNIQYF. The CDR3 DNA reads TGTGCCAGCAGTTCCACTAGCGGGGGGTCAAACATTCAGTACTTC.

This clone was picked up one time. The chain is built from TRBV5-1 and TRBJ2-7; the match to TRBD2 covers 9 bases. Germline CDR1 reads SGHRS; CDR2 reads YFSETQ. Losses at the gene ends were 2 bases for V and 6 bases for J; bases not matched to a gene: 6. The CDR3 has 14 amino acids. The CDR3 DNA sequence: TGCGCCAGCAGCTTCGGCGCGGGAGGGTCCGAGCAGTACTTC. It encodes CASSFGAGGSEQYF.

This chain connects TRBV14 to TRBJ2-5; no reliable D call. The CDR3 totals 12 residues. Germline CDR1 and CDR2: SGHDN and FVKESK. Trimming took off 1 base at V and 5 bases at J, with 5 bases between the two ends. Written as DNA, the CDR3 is TGTGCCAGCAGCCAAGTTCTGGAGACCCAGTACTTC. Its protein product is CASSQVLETQYF. Filled out from reference TRBV14 and TRBJ2-5, the complete variable domain reads EAGVTQFPSHSVIEKGQTVTLRCDPISGHDNLYWYRRVMGKEIKFLLHFVKESKQDESGMPNNRFLAERTGGTYSTLKVQPAELEDSGVYFCASSQVLETQYFGPGTRLLVL.

J is TRBJ1-3 and V is TRBV5-1, with D tentatively TRBD1 (6 bases). The CDR3 has 16 amino acids. Between the trimmed V and J ends, which lost 0 bases and 4 bases, there was a span of 14 bases. The germline V gene encodes CDR1 SGHRS and CDR2 YFSETQ. The CDR3 spells CASSLEGQVQGNTIYF. In DNA form, the CDR3 reads TGCGCCAGCAGCTTGGAGGGACAAGTTCAAGGAAACACCATATATTTT. Filled out from reference TRBV5-1 and TRBJ1-3, the complete variable domain reads KAGVTQTPRYLIKTRGQQVTLSCSPISGHRSVSWYQQTPGQGLQFLFEYFSETQRNKGNFPGRFSGRQFSNSRSEMNVSTLELGDSALYLCASSLEGQVQGNTIYFGEGSWLTVV.

The chain combines TRBV28 with TRBJ1-1; tentatively, D is TRBD1 (6 bases). The CDR3 extends over 14 amino acids. From germline, CDR1 is MDHEN and CDR2 SYDVKM. V lost 8 bases to trimming and J lost 3 bases, with 16 bases between them. DNA for the CDR3: TGTGCCAGCCATGTCGGGACACTCCACACTGAAGCTTTCTTT. Amino acids: CASHVGTLHTEAFF.

The J gene is TRBJ1-1, the V gene TRBV5-1; possibly TRBD1 for D (5 bases). The germline V and J ends were trimmed by 4 bases and 3 bases, with 16 bases remaining between them. The CDR3 has 15 amino acids. Germline V gene lookup returns CDR1 SGHRS and CDR2 YFSETQ. The CDR3 coding sequence is TGCGCCAGCAGCCACCTGGCGGGGGGGGACACTGAAGCTTTCTTT. This encodes CASSHLAGGDTEAFF.